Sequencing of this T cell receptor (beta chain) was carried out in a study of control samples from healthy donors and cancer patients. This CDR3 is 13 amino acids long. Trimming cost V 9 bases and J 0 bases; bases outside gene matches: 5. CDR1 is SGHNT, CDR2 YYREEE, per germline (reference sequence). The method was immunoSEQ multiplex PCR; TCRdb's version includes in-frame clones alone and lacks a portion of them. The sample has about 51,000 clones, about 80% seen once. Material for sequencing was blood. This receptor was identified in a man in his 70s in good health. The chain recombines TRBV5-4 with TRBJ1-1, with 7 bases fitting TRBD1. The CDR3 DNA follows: TGTGCCATTCAGGGGGGAATGAACACTGAAGCTTTCTTT. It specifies CAIQGGMNTEAFF.